This record covers a single TCR beta chain. This entry belongs to a study of CD8 T cells in Susac syndrome. Sequencing of TCR beta was performed on blood CD8+ and CD4+ T cells. TEMRA cells were FACS-enriched, unlike CD8+ and CD4+ T cells, which were negatively isolated. cDNA came from 0.5 to 1 ug RNA primed by random hexamers. The authors amplified TCR beta CDR3 across 54 Vbeta and 13 Jbeta using immunoSEQ multiplex PCR. TCRdb called the immunoSEQ multiplex PCR reads again in MiXCR, with one record for every CDR3 protein. The sample consists of some 120,000 distinct CDR3 sequences, 85% to 95% of them appearing once. The germline V gene has CDR1 ENHRY and CDR2 SYGVKD. The V segment lost 4 bases and the J segment 2 bases; nucleotides outside the gene matches: 8. CDR3 length: 18 amino acids.

The receptor was isolated from a human donor with multiple sclerosis. The rearrangement uses TRBV10-3 and TRBJ2-1; 13 bases are a match to TRBD2. The sequenced sample was CD8+ T cells from PBMCs. Here the CDR3 DNA reads TGTGCCATCAGTGGCTCTAGGACTAGCGGGAGAACCTACAATGAGCAGTTCTTC. The encoded protein is CAISGSRTSGRTYNEQFF.